This record concerns one T cell receptor (beta chain) sequence. Those enrolled in Seattle joined during active infection and were followed longitudinally afterward. Germline values: CDR1 LNHDA, CDR2 SQIVND (reference sequence). The V and J ends lost 4 bases and 8 bases, in that order; junction bases with no gene match: 9. The CDR3 covers 14 residues. Some clones are missing from TCRdb's copy, which holds only in-frame ones; the method was immunoSEQ multiplex PCR. The sample includes under 100,000 clones, approximately 86% seen only once; the top ten take under 3.5%. The data stem from a study of blood T cell repertoires in COVID-19. Across the study: Material from acute and convalescent COVID-19 was sourced from the United States, Italy and Spain. PBMCs, B-cell-depleted T cells, or T cells provided the cDNA or gDNA that made up the material.

The TCR sequence derives from a woman at least 80 years old with COVID-19, enrolled during active disease. Sequenced: peripheral blood. The rearrangement uses TRBV19 and TRBJ1-2; 8 nucleotides align to TRBD1. The CDR3 nucleotides are TGTGCCAGTAGTAACCGACAGGGGAGAGGGGGCTACACCTTC. It codes for CASSNRQGRGGYTF.